The entry that follows covers one TCR beta chain sequence. Its specificity is unknown. These data originate in a study of cytomegalovirus exposure and HLA in healthy donors. Germline assignment: CDR1 SGDLS and CDR2 YYNGEE. Trimming cost V 3 bases and J 7 bases, with 4 bases left between them. The CDR3 consists of 11 residues. Libraries were prepared by immunoSEQ multiplex PCR; TCRdb keeps only in-frame clonotypes and omits some of them. Counted here are about 330,000 clones, approximately 90% occurring once; the ten biggest clones make up 0.75% to 0.85%. Study-wide findings and caveats: The study flagged 150 to 200 TCR beta chains as cytomegalovirus-associated.

The chain is built from TRBV9 and TRBJ2-2, with unresolved D. This receptor was obtained from a woman aged 18 to 35 in good health and CMV-seronegative. Input material: PBMCs. The CDR3 DNA reads TGTGCCAGCAGCGACTTCGGGGAGCTGTTTTTT. It translates to CASSDFGELFF.